The 8 T cell receptor beta chains below come from one sample, sequenced in a study of blood T cell repertoires in COVID-19. Sequenced by immunoSEQ multiplex PCR; TCRdb stores in-frame clones only, minus some. The table includes around 280,000 clones, approximately 86% detected once. The specimen sequenced was peripheral blood. The origin of the receptors is a woman between 45 and 60 years old with active or convalescent COVID-19.

This clone was observed a handful of times. The chain joins TRBV11-2 to TRBJ1-4; 8 nucleotides agree with TRBD1. Germline CDR1 reads SGHAT; CDR2 reads FQNNGV. The CDR3 is 14 residues long. Germline trimming cut 7 bases from V and 8 bases from J; bases unmatched to any gene: 9. This CDR3 reads CASTFGQGGEKLFF. CDR3 sequence (DNA): TGTGCCAGCACCTTCGGACAGGGAGGCGAAAAACTGTTTTTT.

This clone appeared many times. The chain couples TRBV27 to TRBJ2-7; 13 bases match TRBD2. V shed 2 bases, J shed 7 bases, and the junction held 8 bases outside the gene matches. CDR1 and CDR2 (germline): MNHEY, SMNVEV (reference sequence). This CDR3 contains 16 residues. This CDR3 reads CASSLTLGGLAGEQYF. Written as DNA, the CDR3 is TGTGCCAGCAGTTTAACACTGGGGGGACTAGCGGGAGAGCAGTACTTC.

The J gene is TRBJ2-1, the V gene TRBV7-6; 12 bases fit TRBD2. Per germline, CDR1 SGHVS and CDR2 FNYEAQ. V was pared by 4 bases and J by 0 bases, with 4 bases of the junction left unmatched. The CDR3 is made up of 17 amino acids. The CDR3 coding sequence is TGTGCCAGCAGCTCAATGACTAGCGGGAGCTCCTACAATGAGCAGTTCTTC. Its protein is CASSSMTSGSSYNEQFF.

The rearrangement links TRBV7-2 to TRBJ1-5; D remains unclear. This CDR3 region has 13 residues. In germline, CDR1 is SGHTA, CDR2 FQGNSA. Trimming removed 1 base from V and 4 bases from J, with 5 bases in between. Here the CDR3 DNA reads TGTGCCAGCAGCTTAGTCCAGAATCAGCCCCAGCATTTT. Its protein product is CASSLVQNQPQHF. The whole variable domain, filled in from reference TRBV7-2 and TRBJ1-5, reads GAGVSQSPSNKVTEKGKDVELRCDPISGHTALYWYRQSLGQGLEFLIYFQGNSAPDKSGLPSDRFSAERTGGSVSTLTIQRTQQEDSAVYLCASSLVQNQPQHFGDGTRLSIL.

The chain combines TRBV7-2 with TRBJ2-7; 12 bases align to TRBD2. The CDR3 length is 14 residues. J lost 3 bases, V lost 8 bases, and 5 bases had no gene match. Germline V gene data show CDR1 as SGHTA and CDR2 as FQGNSA. Here the CDR3 reads CASSSTSGSYEQYF. The CDR3 region has the DNA TGTGCCAGCTCCTCGACTAGCGGGAGCTACGAGCAGTACTTC.

The rearrangement uses TRBV11-2 and TRBJ1-5; 7 nucleotides agree with TRBD1. Germline assignment: CDR1 SGHAT and CDR2 FQNNGV. The CDR3 is made up of 15 amino acids. Trimming removed 3 bases from V and 4 bases from J; junction bases left unmatched: 6. CDR3 nucleotide sequence: TGTGCCAGCAGCTTTGACAGGGTGGGGAATCAGCCCCAGCATTTT. Translating it yields CASSFDRVGNQPQHF.

This clone was detected only once. The chain is built from TRBV28 and TRBJ2-2; D ambiguous. V was shortened by 2 bases and J by 1 base, with 5 bases between the two germline ends. Germline V gene lookup returns CDR1 MDHEN and CDR2 SYDVKM. CDR3 length: 14 amino acids. The CDR3 loop reads CASSLIGNTGELFF. The CDR3 nucleotides are TGTGCCAGCAGTTTAATCGGGAACACCGGGGAGCTGTTTTTT.

This chain uses TRBV7-9 with TRBJ1-4; a possible D gene is TRBD1 (6 bases). The germline gives CDR1 SEHNR, CDR2 FQNEAQ (reference sequence). The germline V and J ends were trimmed by 5 bases and 8 bases, with 15 bases remaining between them. The CDR3 runs to 14 residues. The CDR3 loop is CASSRDTIREKLFF. The CDR3 nucleotides are TGTGCCAGCAGCCGGGACACCATACGGGAAAAACTGTTTTTT.